This TCR beta chain was captured by sequencing in a study of blood T cell repertoires in COVID-19. Across the study: The analysed material was cDNA or gDNA that came from T cells, B-cell-depleted T cells, or PBMCs.

This CDR3 has 12 residues. Trimming at V came to 4 bases and at J to 12 bases, leaving 8 bases not matched to a gene. Germline CDR1 is SGHAT and CDR2 is FQNNGV. In the study's own analysis: Quantification of nucleated cells was approximated via reference gene primer amplification. Assay used: immunoSEQ multiplex PCR; TCRdb lists only in-frame clones, some missing. D and trimming come from the DNA, and the V and J calls and clone size come from that table. The data hold fewer than 250,000 clones, with approximately 81% observed a single time. This receptor was identified in a human donor in a cohort sampled during active COVID-19. Sequencing was done on a sample of peripheral blood. The chain has TRBV11-2 and TRBJ2-7, with 8 bases identical to TRBD1. The CDR3 protein is CASSSGGGEGYF. The DNA for the CDR3 is TGTGCCAGCAGCTCAGGGGGCGGTGAGGGGTACTTC.